The entry below describes one T cell receptor beta chain. Its antigen remains undetermined. The cohort consisted of fewer than 700 healthy bone marrow donors. At the time of sampling, all cohort members were nominally healthy, though unrecorded immune exposures were likely present. The donor was CMV seronegative and was included in the group of approximately 350 seronegative cohort members. Each donor provided a peripheral blood sample, and peripheral blood mononuclear cells were used for TCR beta sequencing. The Qiagen DNeasy Blood Extraction Kit was used to extract genomic DNA from the blood cell samples. Including the terminal cysteine and phenylalanine, the CDR3 comprises 14 residues. Just the 42-base CDR3 DNA is kept, in frame starting at base 1. The germline V gene sets CDR1 to MNHEY and CDR2 to SVGAGI. At the junction V is shortened by 4 bases and J by 5 bases, with 13 bases in between. This entry comes from a study of cytomegalovirus exposure and HLA in healthy donors (dated by TCRdb to about 2017). Study-wide context: In an earlier analysis of roughly 590 of the donors, 250 to 350 Gb of sequence data and roughly 100 million unique TCR beta sequences from 180 million or so T cells were reported. The T cell repertoires of 550 to 850 subjects were profiled by immunosequencing and related to cytomegalovirus serostatus. Both class I and class II loci were covered by HLA typing, at four-digit resolution. A separate validation cohort of approximately 130 different subjects was used in addition to the roughly 700-subject first cohort. To study patterns of TCR occurrence, a later analysis re-analyzed previously published TCR beta repertoires from several hundred donors and added high-resolution HLA genotyping. Rather than using new phenotypic data, the later analysis identified candidate immune exposures from TCR beta sequences and from how often those sequences occurred across donors. Donor age, sex, ethnicity and CMV serostatus were collected together with the repertoire data. On average, around 200,000 unique TCR beta nucleotide sequences were sequenced per donor among about 400 genotyped donors of the cohort, with roughly 20% of those sequences being non-productive. All discovery cohort repertoires had been generated on a single sequencing platform. The study aimed to test whether cataloging public T cell receptors could reveal signatures of past pathogen exposure. An early release covering about 600 HLA-typed donors comprised approximately 290 gigabases of sequencing data and around 80 million unique TCR sequences. Among the roughly 380 genotyped donors, more than 70% belonged to the genetic ancestry cluster associated with self-reported Caucasian donors. Genome-wide SNP genotypes for about 55% of the roughly 670 donors were used in a later genetic analysis, which treated that subset as a discovery cohort. A few DR-DQ haplotypes were treated as single units for association and clustering because of strong linkage in the cohort. The number of typed donors differed by locus: roughly 629-640 for A, B, C, DRB1 and DQB1; approximately 520 for DQA1; approximately 600 for DPA1; and around 490 for DPB1. The study combined high-throughput TCR immunosequencing, statistical association of individual TCRs with disease status, and machine learning to predict cytomegalovirus infection status. An earlier analysis of 500 to 750 of the donors applied high-throughput TCR beta sequencing to assess whether each TCR beta V gene segment acted as functional or pseudogenic.

Overall study results and their limits: Because counts were too low, around 18 rarely observed V segments, including chromosome 9 orphons, were left out of the earlier analysis of approximately 500 of the donors. At a false discovery rate of 0.05, a later analysis linked roughly 17,000 TCR beta sequences to specific HLA alleles. In a later analysis, the rate of TCR association differed among HLA loci, with DRB1 alleles having the most associated TCRs and HLA-C alleles having the fewest. Presence/absence analyses assumed roughly uniform sequencing depth across donors, an assumption that may not hold. Because some donors lacked HLA typing at each locus, the association tests relied only on the typed subset. In a later analysis, several top co-occurrence clusters were reported to appear linked to parvovirus B19, influenza, CMV and Epstein-Barr virus. The cohort was sequenced for TCR beta chains only, and without alpha or paired-chain data the features that could be detected were limited. A further reported finding was that TCR beta sequences accurately predicted the HLA-A and HLA-B alleles for most subjects in the first cohort. CMV serostatus was the only immune exposure information available for the cohort. Because the 87-base-pair reads could not distinguish some IMGT-functional V segments, including TRBV6-2 and TRBV6-3, those segments were excluded. In an earlier analysis of a few hundred of the donors, most TCR beta V segments were observed in productive rearrangements about 87% or about 30% of the time, broadly matching IMGT annotations. Linkage disequilibrium might explain the correlated functional status among segregating V segments, but an unknown experimental factor could not be ruled out. In a later analysis, HLA-associated TCR beta chains showed more clonal expansion and lower generation probabilities than non-associated chains that were equally common. Across donors, most TCR sequences were observed very rarely, whereas some public TCRs were present in many individuals. Strong co-occurrence of HLA alleles, especially DR and DQ, made assigning TCR associations to individual alleles difficult. A cluster of highly shared sequence variants was judged likely to represent a technical artifact of the sequencing pipeline. Most CMV-associated TCR beta chains appeared to be HLA-restricted in a later analysis, and the HLA associations seemed to be driven largely by CMV exposure. V-gene and J-gene trimming of TCR beta chains was associated with a missense DCLRE1C variant in a later genetic analysis, and the association was replicated in an independent cohort. It was suggested by the authors that the approach could potentially be generalized to other disease states and immunological phenotypes. In both the original and validation cohorts, the classifier was reported to diagnose cytomegalovirus status with high specificity and sensitivity. In a later genetic analysis, fewer N-insertions in productive TCRs were reported among donors in an Asian-associated ancestry cluster than the roughly 640-donor mean. The study gave a list of under 200 TCR beta chains associated with cytomegalovirus. In vitro tests confirmed that a few of the cytomegalovirus-associated TCR beta chains recognize cytomegalovirus antigens.

The protocol used for the library was the immunoSEQ multiplex PCR assay. For the multiplex PCR, a mixture combining 60 forward primers for TCR Vbeta segments and 13 reverse primers for TCR Jbeta segments was used. The CDR3 region of rearranged TCR beta genes was amplified from genomic DNA by a multiplex PCR assay. The amplified TCR beta libraries were sequenced on the Illumina HiSeq System as 87-base-pair reads. Regarding the original processing steps: In a later analysis, roughly 80 million unique TCR beta chains were counted across the 650 to 700 repertoires, and roughly 11 million of these chains were shared by at least two donors. To remove PCR and sequencing errors, raw reads were error-corrected and collapsed into unique sequences using a nearest-neighbor algorithm that merged closely related sequences. V, D and J gene segments were assigned by aligning CDR3 sequences to IMGT reference sequences. For a sequence to be retained, a match of at least six nucleotides was required to both a V gene segment and a J gene segment. A rearrangement counted as productive if the CDR3 had no stop codons and remained in frame with V and J, and every other rearrangement counted as non-productive. CDR3 was defined according to IMGT convention as the region running from the second conserved V-encoded cysteine to the conserved J-encoded phenylalanine. The earlier analysis of 500 to 650 of the donors excluded any sequence lacking an unambiguous match to a single V gene segment. An earlier analysis of 500 to 700 of the donors classified V segments as functional when productive rearrangements were above 56.7% and as segregating when the standard deviation between donors was above 5%. A statistical classification framework was built for diagnosing cytomegalovirus status from the catalog of TCR beta chain sequences. V and J gene assignment, in a later analysis, came from comparing TCR nucleotide sequences with IMGT/GENE-DB human TR gene sequences. A later analysis assigned CDR3 sequences and most-parsimonious VDJ recombination scenarios with the TCRdist pipeline. In a later analysis, each TCR beta chain was defined by its CDR3 amino acid sequence together with its V-gene family, and reads lacking a unique V-gene family were excluded. As a way to deal with suspected cross-contamination and a sequencing artifact, a later analysis dropped hundreds of nucleotide sequences that were highly shared and had low generation probability. In a later analysis, a clonal expansion index was calculated for each public chain from normalized within-repertoire ranks of inferred template counts. A later analysis computed generation probabilities with a VDJ recombination model fitted to out-of-frame rearrangements, and checked the results against IGoR. In a later analysis, hypergeometric tests were used to score TCR-TCR, TCR-HLA and TCR-CMV co-occurrence, with a repertoire-size bias correction applied to TCR pairs. In a later analysis, false discovery rates were estimated by permuting HLA or CMV assignments 20 times. A later analysis grouped co-occurring TCRs with DBSCAN, adding TCRdist sequence similarity when clustering within HLA-allele-positive subsets. Co-occurrence clustering excluded repertoires with fewer than 30,000 or more than 120,000 public chains, plus five with anomalous nucleotide sharing. Drawn from immuneACCESS, this table holds only the in-frame rearrangements with V and J called that TCRdb kept. Clones are partly lost; checked studies trace under half to an unresolved V gene and leave the rest unexplained. V and J calls and clone size are copied from that table; D and trimming were computed from the DNA. The sample's records list approximately 140,000 clones. Of the sample, less than 3.5% is held by the ten largest clones.

The chain is encoded by TRBV6-5 joined to TRBJ2-3; the D gene remains uncertain. Input material: PBMCs. The TCR comes from a man between 40 and 49 years old in good health and CMV-seronegative. The DNA sequence follows: TGTGCCAGCAGTTTCCGACACGTTGGAGATACGCAGTATTTT. This yields the protein CASSFRHVGDTQYF.